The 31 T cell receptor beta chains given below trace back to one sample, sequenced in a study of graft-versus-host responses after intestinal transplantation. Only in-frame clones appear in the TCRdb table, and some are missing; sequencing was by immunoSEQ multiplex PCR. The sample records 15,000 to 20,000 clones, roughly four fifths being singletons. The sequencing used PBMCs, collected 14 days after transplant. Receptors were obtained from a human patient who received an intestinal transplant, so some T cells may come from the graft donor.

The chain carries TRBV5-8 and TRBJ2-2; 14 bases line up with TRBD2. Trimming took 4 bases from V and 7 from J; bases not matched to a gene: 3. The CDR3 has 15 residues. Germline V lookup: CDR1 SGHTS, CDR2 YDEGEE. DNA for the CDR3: TGTGCCAGCAGCGGGACTAGCGGGAGTTTCGGGGAGCTGTTTTTT. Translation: CASSGTSGSFGELFF.

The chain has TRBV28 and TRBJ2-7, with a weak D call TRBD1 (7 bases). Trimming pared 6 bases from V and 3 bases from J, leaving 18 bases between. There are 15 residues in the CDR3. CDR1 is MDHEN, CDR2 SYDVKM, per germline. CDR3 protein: CASRQGGADIYEQYF. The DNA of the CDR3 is TGTGCCAGCAGGCAGGGGGGAGCGGATATCTACGAGCAGTACTTC.

In DNA, the CDR3 is TGTGCCAGCAGCGACAGGCCCTTGGGGGGGAACACCGGGGAGCTGTTTTTT. It encodes CASSDRPLGGNTGELFF. This chain links TRBV5-4 with TRBJ2-2; the D gene could be TRBD1 or TRBD2 (6 bases each). This CDR3 contains 17 residues. Per germline, CDR1 SGHNT and CDR2 YYREEE (reference sequence). V lost 4 bases and J 1 base, leaving 17 bases between the germline ends. The full variable domain, completed using reference TRBV5-4 and TRBJ2-2, is ETGVTQSPTHLIKTRGQQVTLRCSSQSGHNTVSWYQQALGQGPQFIFQYYREEENGRGNFPPRFSGLQFPNYSSELNVNALELDDSALYLCASSDRPLGGNTGELFFGEGSRLTVL.

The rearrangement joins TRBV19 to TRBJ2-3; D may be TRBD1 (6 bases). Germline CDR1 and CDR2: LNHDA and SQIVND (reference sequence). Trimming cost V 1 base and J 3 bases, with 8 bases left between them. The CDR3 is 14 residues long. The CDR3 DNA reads TGTGCCAGTAGTATAGGGGACACGACAGATACGCAGTATTTT. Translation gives CASSIGDTTDTQYF.

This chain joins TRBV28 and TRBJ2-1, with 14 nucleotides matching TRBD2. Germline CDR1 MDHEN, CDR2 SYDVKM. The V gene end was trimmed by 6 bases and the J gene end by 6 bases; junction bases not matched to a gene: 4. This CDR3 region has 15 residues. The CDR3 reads CASRRGTSGSNEQFF. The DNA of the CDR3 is TGTGCCAGCAGGCGAGGGACTAGCGGGAGCAATGAGCAGTTCTTC.

CDR3 residues: CASSYSGAPSFSPLHF. In nucleotides, the CDR3 is TGTGCCAGCAGTTACTCAGGGGCACCGTCATTTTCACCCCTCCACTTT. The chain carries TRBV6-5 and TRBJ1-6, with D perhaps matching TRBD1 (5 bases). Trimming shortened V by 0 bases and J by 9 bases, and 15 bases separated the two germline ends. The CDR3 spans 16 residues. Germline CDR1 reads MNHEY; CDR2 reads SVGAGI.

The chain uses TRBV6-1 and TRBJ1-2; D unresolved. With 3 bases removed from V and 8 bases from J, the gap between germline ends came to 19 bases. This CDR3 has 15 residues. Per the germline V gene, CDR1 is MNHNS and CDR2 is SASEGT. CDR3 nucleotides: TGTGCCAGCAGTGATTATTCCCATAGAAGCGGAGGCTACACCTTC. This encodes CASSDYSHRSGGYTF.

For the CDR3, the DNA is TGTGCCAGTACCCCTCTTTGGGGTACTGAAGCTTTCTTT. It encodes CASTPLWGTEAFF. The chain combines TRBV19 with TRBJ1-1; D gene uncertain. V lost 7 bases to trimming and J lost 5 bases, with 14 bases between them. This CDR3 has 13 amino acids. Germline CDR1 and CDR2: LNHDA and SQIVND (reference sequence).

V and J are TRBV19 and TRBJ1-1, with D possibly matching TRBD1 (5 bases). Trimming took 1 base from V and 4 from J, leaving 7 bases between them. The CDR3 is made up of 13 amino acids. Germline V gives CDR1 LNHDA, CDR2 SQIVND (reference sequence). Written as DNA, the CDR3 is TGTGCCAGTAGTATAGTGGGGGGCACTGAAGCTTTCTTT. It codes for CASSIVGGTEAFF.

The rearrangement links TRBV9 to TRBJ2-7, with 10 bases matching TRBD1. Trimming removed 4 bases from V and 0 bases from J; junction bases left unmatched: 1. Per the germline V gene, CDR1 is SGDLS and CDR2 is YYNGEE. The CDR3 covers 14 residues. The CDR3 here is CASSRTGGSYEQYF. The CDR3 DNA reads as TGTGCCAGCAGCCGGACAGGGGGCTCCTACGAGCAGTACTTC.

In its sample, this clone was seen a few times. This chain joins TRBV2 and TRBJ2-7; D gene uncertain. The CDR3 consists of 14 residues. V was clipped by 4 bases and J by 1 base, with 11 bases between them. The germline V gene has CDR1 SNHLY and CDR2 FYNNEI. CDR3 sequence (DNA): TGTGCCAGCAGTGTCCCCGACGCATCCTACGAGCAGTACTTC. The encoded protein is CASSVPDASYEQYF.

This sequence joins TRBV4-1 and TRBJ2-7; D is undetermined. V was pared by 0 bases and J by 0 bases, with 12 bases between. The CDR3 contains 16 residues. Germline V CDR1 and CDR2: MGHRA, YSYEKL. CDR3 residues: CASSQDPNLSSYEQYF. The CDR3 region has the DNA TGCGCCAGCAGCCAAGATCCGAATCTTAGCTCCTACGAGCAGTACTTC.

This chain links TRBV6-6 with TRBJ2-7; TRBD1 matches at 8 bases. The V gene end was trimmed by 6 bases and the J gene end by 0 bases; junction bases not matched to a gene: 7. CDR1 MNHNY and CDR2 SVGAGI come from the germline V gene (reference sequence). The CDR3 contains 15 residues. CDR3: CASRPDREVSYEQYF. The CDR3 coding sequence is TGTGCCAGCAGACCGGACAGGGAGGTCTCCTACGAGCAGTACTTC.

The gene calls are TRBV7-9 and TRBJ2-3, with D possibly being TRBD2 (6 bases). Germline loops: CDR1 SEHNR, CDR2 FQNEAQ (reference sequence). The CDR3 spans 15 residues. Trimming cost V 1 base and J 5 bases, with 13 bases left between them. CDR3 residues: CASSLGERARDTQYF. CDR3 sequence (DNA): TGTGCCAGCAGCTTAGGGGAGCGGGCGAGAGATACGCAGTATTTT.

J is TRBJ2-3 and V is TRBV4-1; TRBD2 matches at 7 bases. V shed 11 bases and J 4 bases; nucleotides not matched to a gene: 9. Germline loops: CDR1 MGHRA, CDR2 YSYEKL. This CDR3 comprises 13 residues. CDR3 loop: CAGGGVGADTQYF. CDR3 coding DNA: TGCGCCGGCGGGGGAGTCGGAGCAGATACGCAGTATTTT.

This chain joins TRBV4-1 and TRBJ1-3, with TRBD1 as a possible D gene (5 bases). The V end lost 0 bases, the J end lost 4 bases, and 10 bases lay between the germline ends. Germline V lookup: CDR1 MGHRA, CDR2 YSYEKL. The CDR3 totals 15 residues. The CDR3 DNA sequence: TGCGCCAGCAGCCAAGAATGGACACTCGGAAACACCATATATTTT. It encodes CASSQEWTLGNTIYF.

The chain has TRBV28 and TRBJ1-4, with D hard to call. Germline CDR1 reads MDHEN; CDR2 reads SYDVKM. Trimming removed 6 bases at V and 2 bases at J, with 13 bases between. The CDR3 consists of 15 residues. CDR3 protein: CASSPLTSTNEKLFF. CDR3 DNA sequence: TGTGCCAGCAGCCCCCTCACAAGCACTAATGAAAAACTGTTTTTT.

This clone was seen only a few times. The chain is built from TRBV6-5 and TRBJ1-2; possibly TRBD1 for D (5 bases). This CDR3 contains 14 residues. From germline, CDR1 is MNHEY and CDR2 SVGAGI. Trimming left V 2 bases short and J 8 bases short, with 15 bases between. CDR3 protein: CASSYPGGRDGYTF. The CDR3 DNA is TGTGCCAGCAGTTACCCGGGAGGGAGGGACGGCTACACCTTC.

The CDR3 reads CASSYEGPREQYF. The CDR3 coding sequence is TGTGCCAGCAGTTATGAAGGGCCCCGGGAGCAGTACTTC. The chain couples TRBV6-5 to TRBJ2-7; D is ambiguous. Trimming left V 3 bases short and J 7 bases short, with 13 bases between. This CDR3 has 13 residues. Germline-derived CDR1 and CDR2 are MNHEY and SVGAGI.

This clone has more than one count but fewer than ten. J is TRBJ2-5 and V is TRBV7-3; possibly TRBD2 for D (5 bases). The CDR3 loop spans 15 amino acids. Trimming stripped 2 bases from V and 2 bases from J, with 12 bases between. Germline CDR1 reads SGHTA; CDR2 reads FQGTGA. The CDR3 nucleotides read TGTGCCAGCAGCTTATGGGCCGGGGAGCAAGAGACCCAGTACTTC. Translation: CASSLWAGEQETQYF.

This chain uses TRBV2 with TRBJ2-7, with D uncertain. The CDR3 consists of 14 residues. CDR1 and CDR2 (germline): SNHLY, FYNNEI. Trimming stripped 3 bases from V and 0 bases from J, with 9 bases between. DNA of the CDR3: TGTGCCAGCAGTGAGGTACAGCTCTCCTACGAGCAGTACTTC. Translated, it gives CASSEVQLSYEQYF.

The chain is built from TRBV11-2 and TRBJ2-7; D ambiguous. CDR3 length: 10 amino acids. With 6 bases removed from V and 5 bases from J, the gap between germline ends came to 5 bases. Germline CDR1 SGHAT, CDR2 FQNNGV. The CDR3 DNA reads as TGTGCCAGCAGGATGCACGAGCAGTACTTC. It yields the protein CASRMHEQYF.

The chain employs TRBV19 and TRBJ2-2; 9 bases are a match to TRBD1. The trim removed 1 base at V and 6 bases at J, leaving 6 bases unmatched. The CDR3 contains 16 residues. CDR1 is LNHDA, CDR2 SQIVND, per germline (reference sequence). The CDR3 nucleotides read TGTGCCAGTAGTATAGTTACGGGACAGGGCCCCGGGGAGCTGTTTTTT. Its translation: CASSIVTGQGPGELFF.

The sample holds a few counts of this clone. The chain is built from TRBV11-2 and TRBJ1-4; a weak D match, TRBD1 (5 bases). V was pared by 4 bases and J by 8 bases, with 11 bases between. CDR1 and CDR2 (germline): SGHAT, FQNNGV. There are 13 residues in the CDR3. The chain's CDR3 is CASSSAGGEKLFF. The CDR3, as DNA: TGTGCCAGCAGCTCCGCGGGGGGGGAAAAACTGTTTTTT.

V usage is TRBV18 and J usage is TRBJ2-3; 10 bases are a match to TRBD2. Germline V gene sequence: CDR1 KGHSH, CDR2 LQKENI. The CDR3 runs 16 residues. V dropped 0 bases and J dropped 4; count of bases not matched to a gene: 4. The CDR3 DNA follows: TGTGCCAGCTCACCACCTCCAGCGGGAGGGGCAGATACGCAGTATTTT. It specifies CASSPPPAGGADTQYF.

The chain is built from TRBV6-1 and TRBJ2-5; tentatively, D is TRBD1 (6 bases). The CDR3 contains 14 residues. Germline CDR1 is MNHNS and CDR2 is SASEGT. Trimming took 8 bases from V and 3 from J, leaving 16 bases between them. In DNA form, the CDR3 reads TGTGCCAGCCAGCTCCAGGGGTTGGAAGAGACCCAGTACTTC. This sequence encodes CASQLQGLEETQYF.

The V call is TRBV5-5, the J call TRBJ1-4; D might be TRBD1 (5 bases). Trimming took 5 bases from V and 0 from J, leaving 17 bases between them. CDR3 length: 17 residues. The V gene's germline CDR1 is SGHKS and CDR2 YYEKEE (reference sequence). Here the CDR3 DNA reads TGTGCCAGCAGGTCCGGGACTCAACCTGCAACTAATGAAAAACTGTTTTTT. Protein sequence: CASRSGTQPATNEKLFF.

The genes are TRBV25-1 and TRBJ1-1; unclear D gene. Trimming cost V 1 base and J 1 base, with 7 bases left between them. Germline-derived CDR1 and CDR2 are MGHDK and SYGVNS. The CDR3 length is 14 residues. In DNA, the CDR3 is TGTGCCAGCAGTGAATCTCGGTGGAACACTGAAGCTTTCTTT. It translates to CASSESRWNTEAFF. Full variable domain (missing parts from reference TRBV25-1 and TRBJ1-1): EADIYQTPRYLVIGTGKKITLECSQTMGHDKMYWYQQDPGMELHLIHYSYGVNSTEKGDLSSESTVSRIRTEHFPLTLESARPSHTSQYLCASSESRWNTEAFFGQGTRLTVV.

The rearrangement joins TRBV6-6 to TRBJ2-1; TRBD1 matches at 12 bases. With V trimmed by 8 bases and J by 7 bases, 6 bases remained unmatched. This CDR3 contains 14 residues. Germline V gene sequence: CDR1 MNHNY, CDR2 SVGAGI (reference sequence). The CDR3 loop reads CASRGTGGLNEQFF. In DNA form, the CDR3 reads TGTGCCAGCCGCGGGACAGGGGGCTTGAATGAGCAGTTCTTC.

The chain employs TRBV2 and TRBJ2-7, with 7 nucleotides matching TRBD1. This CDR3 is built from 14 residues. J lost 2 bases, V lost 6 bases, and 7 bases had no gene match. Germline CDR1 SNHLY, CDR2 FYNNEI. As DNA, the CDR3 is TGTGCCAGCAGCTATAGACAGGGACCCTACGAGCAGTACTTC. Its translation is CASSYRQGPYEQYF.

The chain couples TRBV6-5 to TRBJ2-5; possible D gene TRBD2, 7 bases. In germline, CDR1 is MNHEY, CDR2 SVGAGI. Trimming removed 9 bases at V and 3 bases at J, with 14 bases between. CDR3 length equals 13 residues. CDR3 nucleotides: TGTGCCAGTGCGGGGGCGGGGGAAGAGACCCAGTACTTC. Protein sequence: CASAGAGEETQYF.